This T cell receptor beta chain was documented in a study of CD8+ T cells in alopecia areata. Overall study findings and caveats: Having just one nonresponder leaves the connection between baseline CD8+ expansion and response unresolved.

Isolated RNA was reverse transcribed into cDNA used as the sequencing template. The repertoire was sequenced with immunoSEQ multiplex PCR; TCRdb's copy has only in-frame clones and lacks some. The sample carries about 210,000 clones, under 40% recorded once. Comments on this clone: Its antigen is undetermined.

V trimming: 4 bases; J trimming: 2 bases; junction bases outside the gene matches: 8. This CDR3 has 15 residues. Germline CDR1 is MGHDK and CDR2 is SYGVNS. Sample treatment: oral pan-JAK inhibitor, 5-10 mg twice daily. Sequencing used CD4+ T cells sorted from blood, obtained at approximately week 34, from a patient treated with tofacitinib. The receptor comes from a human donor with alopecia areata. The J gene is TRBJ2-7, the V gene TRBV25-1; the match to TRBD1 covers 7 bases. CDR3 bases: TGTGCCAGCAGTGCAGACAGGGTCGACACCTACGAGCAGTACTTC. It yields the protein CASSADRVDTYEQYF.